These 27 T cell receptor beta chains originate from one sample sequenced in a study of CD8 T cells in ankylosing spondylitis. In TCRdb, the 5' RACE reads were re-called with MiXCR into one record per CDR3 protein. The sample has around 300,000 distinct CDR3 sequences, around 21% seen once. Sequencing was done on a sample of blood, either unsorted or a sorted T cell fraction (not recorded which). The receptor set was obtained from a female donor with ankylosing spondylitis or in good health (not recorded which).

DNA of the CDR3: TGTGCCAGCTCGCCCTCGGGGGGAAGCACTGAAGCTTTCTTT. Encoded protein: CASSPSGGSTEAFF. The gene calls are TRBV18 and TRBJ1-1; maybe TRBD1 (5 bases). The CDR3 runs to 14 residues. The germline V gene has CDR1 KGHSH and CDR2 LQKENI. V lost 6 bases to trimming and J lost 4 bases, with 15 bases between them.

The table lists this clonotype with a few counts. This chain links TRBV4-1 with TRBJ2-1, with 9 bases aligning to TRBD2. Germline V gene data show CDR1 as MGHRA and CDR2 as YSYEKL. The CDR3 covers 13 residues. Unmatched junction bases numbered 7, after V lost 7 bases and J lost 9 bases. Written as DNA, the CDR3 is TGCGCCAGCAACTGGCGGGAGGGCGGTGAGCAGTTCTTC. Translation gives CASNWREGGEQFF.

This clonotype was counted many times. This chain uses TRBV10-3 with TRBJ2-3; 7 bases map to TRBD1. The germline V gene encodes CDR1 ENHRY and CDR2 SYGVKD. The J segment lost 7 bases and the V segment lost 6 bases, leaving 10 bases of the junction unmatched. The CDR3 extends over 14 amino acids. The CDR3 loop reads CAIRGQPAENTQYF. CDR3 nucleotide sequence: TGTGCCATCAGGGGACAGCCAGCGGAGAATACGCAGTATTTT.

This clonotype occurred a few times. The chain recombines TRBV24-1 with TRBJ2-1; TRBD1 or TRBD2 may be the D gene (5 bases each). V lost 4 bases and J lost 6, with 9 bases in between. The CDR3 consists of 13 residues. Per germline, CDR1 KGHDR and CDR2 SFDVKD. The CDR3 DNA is TGTGCCACCAGTGACGGGGCTATCAATGAGCAGTTCTTC. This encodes CATSDGAINEQFF.

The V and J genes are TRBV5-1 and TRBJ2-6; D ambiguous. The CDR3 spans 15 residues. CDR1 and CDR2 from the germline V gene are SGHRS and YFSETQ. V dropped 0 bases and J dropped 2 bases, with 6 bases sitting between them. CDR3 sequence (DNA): TGCGCCAGCAGCTTGGTGGATACTGGGGCCAACGTCCTGACTTTC. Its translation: CASSLVDTGANVLTF.

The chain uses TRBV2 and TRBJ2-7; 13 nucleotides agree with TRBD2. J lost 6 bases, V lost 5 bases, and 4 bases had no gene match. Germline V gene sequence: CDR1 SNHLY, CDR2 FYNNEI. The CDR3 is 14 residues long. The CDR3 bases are TGTGCCAGCAGTTCGACTAGCGGGAGGTCCGAGCAGTACTTC. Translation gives CASSSTSGRSEQYF. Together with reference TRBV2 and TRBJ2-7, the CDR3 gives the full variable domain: EPEVTQTPSHQVTQMGQEVILRCVPISNHLYFYWYRQILGQKVEFLVSFYNNEISEKSEIFDDQFSVERPDGSNFTLKIRSTKLEDSAMYFCASSSTSGRSEQYFGPGTRLTVT.

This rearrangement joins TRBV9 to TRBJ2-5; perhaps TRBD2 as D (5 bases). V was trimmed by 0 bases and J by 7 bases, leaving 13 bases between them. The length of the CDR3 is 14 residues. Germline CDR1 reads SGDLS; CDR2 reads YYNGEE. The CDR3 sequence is CASSVAPGKVTQYF. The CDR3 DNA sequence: TGTGCCAGCAGCGTAGCTCCGGGGAAGGTGACCCAGTACTTC.

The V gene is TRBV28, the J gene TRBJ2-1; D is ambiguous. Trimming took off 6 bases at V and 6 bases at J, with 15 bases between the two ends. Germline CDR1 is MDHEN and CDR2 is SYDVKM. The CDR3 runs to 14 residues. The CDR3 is CASRMTLASNEQFF. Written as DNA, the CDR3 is TGTGCCAGCAGGATGACCCTGGCAAGCAATGAGCAGTTCTTC.

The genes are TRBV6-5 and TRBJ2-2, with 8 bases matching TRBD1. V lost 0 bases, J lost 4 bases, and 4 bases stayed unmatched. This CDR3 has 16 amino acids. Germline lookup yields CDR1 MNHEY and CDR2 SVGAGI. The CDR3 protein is CASSYSTGEGTGELFF. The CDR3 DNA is TGTGCCAGCAGTTACTCGACAGGGGAAGGCACCGGGGAGCTGTTTTTT.

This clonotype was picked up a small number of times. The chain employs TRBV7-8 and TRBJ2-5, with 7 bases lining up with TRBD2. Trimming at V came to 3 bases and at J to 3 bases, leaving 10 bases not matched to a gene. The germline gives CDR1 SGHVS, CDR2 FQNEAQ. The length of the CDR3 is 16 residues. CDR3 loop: CASSFSAGRPKETQYF. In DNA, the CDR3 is TGTGCCAGCAGCTTCTCGGCCGGGAGGCCCAAAGAGACCCAGTACTTC.

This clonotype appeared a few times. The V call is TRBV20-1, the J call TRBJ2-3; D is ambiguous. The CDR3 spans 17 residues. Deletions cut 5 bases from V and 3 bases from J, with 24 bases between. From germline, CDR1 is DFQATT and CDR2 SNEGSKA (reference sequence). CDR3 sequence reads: CSAAYLRGEVETDTQYF. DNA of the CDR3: TGCAGTGCTGCGTATCTTCGTGGGGAAGTAGAAACAGATACGCAGTATTTT.

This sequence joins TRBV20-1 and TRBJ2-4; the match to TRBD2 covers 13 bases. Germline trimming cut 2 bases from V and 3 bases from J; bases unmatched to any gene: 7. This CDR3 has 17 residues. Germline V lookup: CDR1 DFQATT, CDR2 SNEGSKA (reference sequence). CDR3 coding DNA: TGCAGTGCTAGAACTACTCGACTAGCGGGGGGCAAAAACATTCAGTACTTC. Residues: CSARTTRLAGGKNIQYF.

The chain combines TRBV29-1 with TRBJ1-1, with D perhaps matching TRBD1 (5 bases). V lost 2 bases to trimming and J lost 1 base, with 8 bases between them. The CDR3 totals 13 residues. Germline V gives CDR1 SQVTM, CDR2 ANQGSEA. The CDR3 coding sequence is TGCAGCGTTGAAAGACAGCCGAACACTGAAGCTTTCTTT. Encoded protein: CSVERQPNTEAFF.

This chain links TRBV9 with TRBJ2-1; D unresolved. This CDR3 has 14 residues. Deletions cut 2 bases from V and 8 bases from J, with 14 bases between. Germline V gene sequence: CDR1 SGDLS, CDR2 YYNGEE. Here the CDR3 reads CASSVFAPADEQFF. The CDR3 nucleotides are TGTGCCAGCAGCGTCTTCGCCCCTGCTGATGAGCAGTTCTTC.

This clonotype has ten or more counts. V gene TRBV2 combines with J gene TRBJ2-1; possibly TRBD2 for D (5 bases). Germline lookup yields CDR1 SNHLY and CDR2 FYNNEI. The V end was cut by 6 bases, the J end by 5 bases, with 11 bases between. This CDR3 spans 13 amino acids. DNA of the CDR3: TGTGCCAGCAGGGGGAGTGCGAACAATGAGCAGTTCTTC. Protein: CASRGSANNEQFF.

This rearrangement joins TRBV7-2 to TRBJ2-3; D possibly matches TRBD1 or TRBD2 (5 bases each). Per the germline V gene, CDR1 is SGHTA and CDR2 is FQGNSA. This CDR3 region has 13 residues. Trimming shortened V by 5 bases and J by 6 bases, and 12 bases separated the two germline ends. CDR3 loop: CASSPQGGDTQYF. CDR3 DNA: TGTGCCAGCAGCCCCCAGGGCGGGGATACGCAGTATTTT. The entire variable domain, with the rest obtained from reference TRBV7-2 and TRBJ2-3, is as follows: GAGVSQSPSNKVTEKGKDVELRCDPISGHTALYWYRQSLGQGLEFLIYFQGNSAPDKSGLPSDRFSAERTGGSVSTLTIQRTQQEDSAVYLCASSPQGGDTQYFGPGTRLTVL.

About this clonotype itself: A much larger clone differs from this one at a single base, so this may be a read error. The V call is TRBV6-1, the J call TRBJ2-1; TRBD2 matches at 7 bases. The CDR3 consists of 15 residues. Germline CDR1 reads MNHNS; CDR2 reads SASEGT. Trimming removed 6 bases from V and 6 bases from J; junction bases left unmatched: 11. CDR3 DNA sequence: TGTGCCAGCAGCCGTACTAGCGTGAGTGTCAATGAGCAGTTCTTC. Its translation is CASSRTSVSVNEQFF.

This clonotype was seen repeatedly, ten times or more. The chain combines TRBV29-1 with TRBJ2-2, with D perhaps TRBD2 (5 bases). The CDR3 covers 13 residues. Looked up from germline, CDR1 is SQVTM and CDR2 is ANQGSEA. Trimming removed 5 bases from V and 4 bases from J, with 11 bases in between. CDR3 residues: CSVSSRGTGELFF. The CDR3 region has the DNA TGCAGCGTTTCTAGCCGAGGCACCGGGGAGCTGTTTTTT.

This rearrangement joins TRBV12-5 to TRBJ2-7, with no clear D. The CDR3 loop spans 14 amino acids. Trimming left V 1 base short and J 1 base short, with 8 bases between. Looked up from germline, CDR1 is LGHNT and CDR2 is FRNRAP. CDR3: CASGLGTSSYEQYF. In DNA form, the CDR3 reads TGTGCTAGTGGTTTGGGAACGTCGTCCTACGAGCAGTACTTC.

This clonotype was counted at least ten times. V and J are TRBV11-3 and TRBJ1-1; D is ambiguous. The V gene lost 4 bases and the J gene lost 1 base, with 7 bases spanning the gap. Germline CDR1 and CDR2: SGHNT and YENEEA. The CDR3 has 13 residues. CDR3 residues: CASSSGRNTEAFF. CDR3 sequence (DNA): TGTGCCAGCAGCTCTGGACGGAACACTGAAGCTTTCTTT.

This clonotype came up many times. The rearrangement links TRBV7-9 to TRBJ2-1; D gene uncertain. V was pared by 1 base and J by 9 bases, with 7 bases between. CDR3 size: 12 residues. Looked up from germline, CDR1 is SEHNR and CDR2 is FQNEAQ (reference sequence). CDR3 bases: TGTGCCAGCAGCTTAGTTGGCGGTGAGCAGTTCTTC. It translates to CASSLVGGEQFF.

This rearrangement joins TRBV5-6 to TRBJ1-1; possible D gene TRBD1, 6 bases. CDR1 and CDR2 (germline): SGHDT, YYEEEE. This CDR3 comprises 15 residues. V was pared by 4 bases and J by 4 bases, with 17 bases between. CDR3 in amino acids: CASSDGGRSGTEAFF. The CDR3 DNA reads TGTGCCAGCAGCGATGGGGGGCGCTCCGGCACTGAAGCTTTCTTT.

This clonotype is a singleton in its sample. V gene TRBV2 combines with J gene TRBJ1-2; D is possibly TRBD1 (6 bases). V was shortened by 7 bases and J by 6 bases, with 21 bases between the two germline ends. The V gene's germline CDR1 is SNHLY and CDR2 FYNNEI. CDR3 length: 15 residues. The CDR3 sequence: CASMTDRFRNHGYTF. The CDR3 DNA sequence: TGTGCCAGCATGACTGACAGGTTTAGAAACCATGGCTACACCTTC.

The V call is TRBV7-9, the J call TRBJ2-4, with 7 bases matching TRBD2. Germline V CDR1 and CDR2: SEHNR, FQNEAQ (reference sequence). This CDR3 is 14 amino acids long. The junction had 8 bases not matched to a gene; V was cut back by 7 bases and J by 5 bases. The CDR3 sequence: CASTTGGGQNIQYF. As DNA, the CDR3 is TGTGCCAGCACCACGGGAGGTGGGCAAAACATTCAGTACTTC.

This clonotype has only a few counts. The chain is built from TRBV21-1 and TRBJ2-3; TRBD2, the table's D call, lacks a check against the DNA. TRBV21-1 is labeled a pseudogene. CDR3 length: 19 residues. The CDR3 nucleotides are TGTGCCAGCAGCAAAGTGGAGAAAGTTCCGGGACCCCGCACAGATACGCAGTATTTT. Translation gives CASSKVEKVPGPRTDTQYF.

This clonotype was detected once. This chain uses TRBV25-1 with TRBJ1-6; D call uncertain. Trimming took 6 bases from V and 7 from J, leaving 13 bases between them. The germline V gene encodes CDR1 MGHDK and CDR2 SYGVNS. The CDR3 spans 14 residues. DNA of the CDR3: TGTGCCAGCAGCCAGGACGGTTTCAATTCACCCCTCCACTTT. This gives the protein CASSQDGFNSPLHF.

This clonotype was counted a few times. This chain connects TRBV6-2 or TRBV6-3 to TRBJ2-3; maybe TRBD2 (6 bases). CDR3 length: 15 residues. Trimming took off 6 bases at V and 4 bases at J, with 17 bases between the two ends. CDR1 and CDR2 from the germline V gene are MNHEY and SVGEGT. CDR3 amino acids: CASRLASGFADTQYF. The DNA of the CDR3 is TGTGCCAGCAGGCTAGCGTCGGGGTTTGCAGATACGCAGTATTTT.